The 22 T cell receptor beta chains reported below all come from one sample, sequenced in a study of neurological immune-mediated disorders. TCRdb re-derived calls from the 5' RACE reads in MiXCR, one entry per CDR3 protein. The table includes about 70,000 distinct CDR3 sequences, about 5% detected once. The specimen was PBMCs. These TCRs come from a human donor with multiple sclerosis. The donor label of this sample is uncertain.

This clonotype was recorded at least ten times. The chain uses TRBV3-1 and TRBJ1-1; D is unclear. This CDR3 spans 15 amino acids. The ends were cut back, 2 bases at V and 4 bases at J, with 14 bases in the middle. CDR1 is LGHDT and CDR2 is YNNKEL in the germline V gene (reference sequence). The CDR3 spells CASSQSGHFRTEAFF. The DNA of the CDR3 is TGTGCCAGCAGCCAATCGGGTCACTTTCGCACTGAAGCTTTCTTT.

Ten or more counts support this clonotype. V usage is TRBV29-1 and J usage is TRBJ2-3, with D possibly TRBD2 on 7 matching bases. Trimming cost V 6 bases and J 6 bases, with 16 bases left between them. The CDR3 has 13 amino acids. CDR1 SQVTM and CDR2 ANQGSEA come from the germline V gene. CDR3 residues: CSVEGGREDTQYF. In DNA form, the CDR3 reads TGCAGCGTCGAGGGGGGGAGAGAGGATACGCAGTATTTT.

In its sample, this clonotype was seen many times. The chain joins TRBV5-1 to TRBJ2-7, with D perhaps given as TRBD1 or TRBD2 (5 bases each). Looked up from germline, CDR1 is SGHRS and CDR2 is YFSETQ. The CDR3 length is 15 residues. V was shortened by 7 bases and J by 0 bases, with 17 bases between the two germline ends. CDR3 DNA: TGCGCCAGCCAGGGAGTTCGGGCCGACTCCTACGAGCAGTACTTC. It is translated as CASQGVRADSYEQYF.

This clonotype has ten or more counts. This chain connects TRBV7-9 to TRBJ2-1; 7 nucleotides match TRBD1. This CDR3 contains 15 residues. The germline gives CDR1 SEHNR, CDR2 FQNEAQ (reference sequence). Trimming removed 7 bases from V and 0 bases from J; junction bases left unmatched: 6. Written as DNA, the CDR3 is TGTGCCAGCACCCCGACAGGGAGCTCCTACAATGAGCAGTTCTTC. Translated: CASTPTGSSYNEQFF.

This clonotype was seen at least ten times. The rearrangement uses TRBV6-6 and TRBJ1-6, with TRBD1 identical over 7 bases. This CDR3 is built from 15 residues. V dropped 2 bases and J dropped 7; count of bases not matched to a gene: 5. CDR1 and CDR2 (germline): MNHNY, SVGAGI (reference sequence). The CDR3 is CASSYMTGMNSPLHF. Written as DNA, the CDR3 is TGTGCCAGCAGTTACATGACAGGGATGAATTCACCCCTCCACTTT.

This clonotype appeared many times. The chain carries TRBV29-1 and TRBJ1-3; D unresolved. The CDR3 spans 11 residues. Per germline, CDR1 SQVTM and CDR2 ANQGSEA. The germline V and J ends were trimmed by 3 bases and 5 bases, with 5 bases remaining between them. The DNA of the CDR3 is TGCAGCGTTGAGGCGCGAAACACCATATATTTT. Amino acid sequence: CSVEARNTIYF.

This clonotype was seen a single time. The V call is TRBV5-4, the J call TRBJ2-5, with 10 bases identical to TRBD2. Losses at the gene ends were 6 bases for V and 4 bases for J; bases not matched to a gene: 6. The CDR3 spans 14 residues. Looked up from germline, CDR1 is SGHNT and CDR2 is YYREEE (reference sequence). The CDR3 is CASKVSGRRETQYF. In DNA, the CDR3 is TGTGCCAGCAAGGTTAGCGGGAGGCGAGAGACCCAGTACTTC.

The chain combines TRBV15 with TRBJ2-7, with D possibly being TRBD2 (5 bases). Per the germline V gene, CDR1 is LNHNV and CDR2 is YYDKDF (reference sequence). The CDR3 has 14 residues. The ends were cut back, 0 bases at V and 4 bases at J, with 10 bases in the middle. This chain's CDR3 is CATSRDQRGYEQYF. In DNA, the CDR3 is TGTGCCACCAGCAGAGATCAACGGGGTTACGAGCAGTACTTC. Complete variable domain (other parts from reference TRBV15 and TRBJ2-7): DAMVIQNPRYQVTQFGKPVTLSCSQTLNHNVMYWYQQKSSQAPKLLFHYYDKDFNNEADTPDNFQSRRPNTSFCFLDIRSPGLGDTAMYLCATSRDQRGYEQYFGPGTRLTVT.

This clonotype was seen many times. The V and J genes are TRBV10-3 and TRBJ1-1; a possible D gene is TRBD1 (6 bases). V shed 5 bases and J shed 1 base, with 14 bases lying between them. The CDR3 is 15 residues long. Germline-derived CDR1 and CDR2 are ENHRY and SYGVKD. The CDR3 sequence: CAISSSQGRNTEAFF. The CDR3 bases are TGTGCCATCAGTTCCTCACAGGGAAGGAACACTGAAGCTTTCTTT.

This clonotype was seen repeatedly, ten times or more. The chain joins TRBV5-5 to TRBJ1-4; D uncertain. CDR3 length: 15 residues. V gave up 4 bases and J gave up 4 bases, with 14 bases separating them. Germline V gene sequence: CDR1 SGHKS, CDR2 YYEKEE (reference sequence). The CDR3 here is CASSHRTTLNEKLFF. The CDR3 DNA sequence: TGTGCCAGCAGCCACCGGACGACCCTTAATGAAAAACTGTTTTTT.

This sequence joins TRBV7-2 and TRBJ1-1; no clear D. Germline-derived CDR1 and CDR2 are SGHTA and FQGNSA. Between the trimmed V and J ends, which lost 10 bases and 1 base, there was a span of 13 bases. The CDR3 length is 13 residues. The CDR3 here is CANTFGPNTEAFF. The CDR3 DNA reads as TGTGCCAACACCTTCGGTCCGAACACTGAAGCTTTCTTT.

This clonotype was counted at least ten times. The chain recombines TRBV20-1 with TRBJ2-1; 9 nucleotides align to TRBD2. The CDR3 length is 14 residues. Germline V CDR1 and CDR2: DFQATT, SNEGSKA (reference sequence). The ends lost 3 bases at V and 9 bases at J; junction bases unmatched: 9. The DNA for the CDR3 is TGCAGTGCTAGCGTAGGAAGCGGGGGGCGTGAGCAGTTCTTC. Encoded protein: CSASVGSGGREQFF.

In its sample, this clonotype is medium-sized (0.01 to 0.1%). The chain recombines TRBV7-2 with TRBJ2-7, with D perhaps TRBD2 (6 bases). V was shortened by 0 bases and J by 1 base, with 7 bases between the two germline ends. CDR3 size: 14 residues. CDR1 is SGHTA, CDR2 FQGNSA, per germline. The CDR3: CASSLAGGSYEQYF. In DNA, the CDR3 is TGTGCCAGCAGCTTAGCTGGGGGGTCCTACGAGCAGTACTTC.

This clonotype has ten or more counts. The chain carries TRBV5-1 and TRBJ2-3; TRBD2 matches 9 bases. With 0 bases clipped from V and 1 base from J, the junction kept 6 bases outside the gene matches. The CDR3 has 17 amino acids. The germline gives CDR1 SGHRS, CDR2 YFSETQ. The CDR3 sequence: CASSLAVIAGGTDTQYF. The DNA for the CDR3 is TGCGCCAGCAGCTTGGCCGTAATAGCGGGGGGCACAGATACGCAGTATTTT.

This clonotype was seen at least ten times. The gene calls are TRBV10-3 and TRBJ2-6; D gene unclear. V was trimmed by 6 bases and J by 0 bases, leaving 3 bases between them. Germline CDR1 ENHRY, CDR2 SYGVKD. The CDR3 is made up of 13 amino acids. The CDR3 loop is CAIRNSGANVLTF. In DNA form, the CDR3 reads TGTGCCATCAGGAACTCTGGGGCCAACGTCCTGACTTTC.

This clonotype was detected many times. V gene TRBV29-1 combines with J gene TRBJ2-5; D is unclear. Germline V lookup: CDR1 SQVTM, CDR2 ANQGSEA. The CDR3 has 12 residues. V shed 7 bases and J shed 3 bases, with 12 bases lying between them. CDR3: CSGRQDKETQYF. The CDR3, as DNA: TGCAGCGGCAGGCAGGATAAAGAGACCCAGTACTTC.

This clonotype was found many times. The rearrangement uses TRBV5-1 and TRBJ1-1, with D perhaps matching TRBD1 (6 bases). CDR3 length: 15 amino acids. V shed 2 bases and J shed 6 bases, with 17 bases lying between them. Per germline, CDR1 SGHRS and CDR2 YFSETQ. The CDR3 protein is CASSFYRVYDAEAFF. The CDR3 DNA sequence: TGCGCCAGCAGCTTTTACAGGGTTTACGACGCTGAAGCTTTCTTT. Full variable domain (outside the CDR3, taken from reference TRBV5-1 and TRBJ1-1): KAGVTQTPRYLIKTRGQQVTLSCSPISGHRSVSWYQQTPGQGLQFLFEYFSETQRNKGNFPGRFSGRQFSNSRSEMNVSTLELGDSALYLCASSFYRVYDAEAFFGQGTRLTVV.

Many counts were recorded for this clonotype. The chain combines TRBV5-1 with TRBJ2-7; possibly TRBD2 for D (5 bases). V gave up 0 bases and J gave up 3 bases, with 10 bases separating them. The CDR3 loop spans 14 amino acids. Germline V gene data show CDR1 as SGHRS and CDR2 as YFSETQ. The CDR3 here is CASSLDIGVYEQYF. CDR3 nucleotides: TGCGCCAGCAGCTTGGATATCGGGGTCTACGAGCAGTACTTC.

The sample holds many counts of this clonotype. The chain is built from TRBV21-1 and TRBJ1-2; the table assigns TRBD1, which was not confirmed against the DNA. TRBV21-1 is classified as a pseudogene. The CDR3 contains 16 residues. The CDR3 region has the DNA TGTGCCAGCAGCAAAGCGCTACAGGGGGAGGGGTATGGCTACACCTTC. Its translation is CASSKALQGEGYGYTF.

This clonotype was seen repeatedly, ten times or more. This rearrangement joins TRBV5-1 to TRBJ1-2; D gene ambiguous. V dropped 1 base and J dropped 3 bases, with 10 bases sitting between them. There are 14 residues in the CDR3. Germline CDR1 reads SGHRS; CDR2 reads YFSETQ. The CDR3 protein is CASSLWSEDYGYTF. The DNA for the CDR3 is TGCGCCAGCAGCTTGTGGTCAGAGGACTATGGCTACACCTTC.

The sample holds many counts of this clonotype. The chain recombines TRBV27 with TRBJ2-1, with TRBD1 matching 11 bases. CDR3 size: 15 residues. The germline V gene has CDR1 MNHEY and CDR2 SMNVEV (reference sequence). J lost 7 bases, V lost 3 bases, and 5 bases had no gene match. The CDR3 here is CASSLRTGGWNEQFF. The CDR3 DNA follows: TGTGCCAGCAGTTTGCGGACAGGGGGCTGGAATGAGCAGTTCTTC.

This clonotype was recorded many times. The CDR3 DNA follows: TGTGCCAGCAGCTTAGCACCGGCAGGCAGACCCTTCAATCAGCCCCAGCATTTT. The encoded protein is CASSLAPAGRPFNQPQHF. This sequence joins TRBV7-6 and TRBJ1-5, with D unclear. Germline V gene data show CDR1 as SGHVS and CDR2 as FNYEAQ. The CDR3 consists of 18 residues. V gave up 0 bases and J gave up 3 bases, with 18 bases separating them.